This T cell receptor (beta chain) was sequenced during a study of blood T cells in healthy people across ages. Study-level points and caveats: The lack of PBMC sorting stopped any conclusive naive versus antigen-experienced comparison. Relative to aged donors, long-lived donors carried more naive CD4+ cells and displayed higher diversity. Age showed a roughly linear inverse relationship with TCR beta diversity per million T cells.

CDR1 is MNHEY and CDR2 is SVGAGI in the germline V gene. This CDR3 is built from 17 residues. On this clonotype itself: Antigen unknown. The germline gene is not matched at one end of the junction; a read error may be the cause.

A second PCR of roughly 7 to 11 cycles used a sample-barcoded 5' primer and a J-beta primer mix. Each cDNA molecule carried a tag from a template-switch adaptor that contained 12 random nucleotides. Using its own MiXCR run on the 5' RACE reads, TCRdb lists one record per CDR3 protein. Of 1.5 million to 1.8 million distinct CDR3 sequences in the sample, roughly two fifths were seen once. The sequence derives from a woman younger than 30 in good health. This chain joins TRBV6-5 and TRBJ2-7; TRBD2 aligns across 12 bases. The sequenced material came from blood. CDR3 sequence reads: CASSYGPGTSGPYGQYF. The CDR3 DNA sequence: TGTGCCAGCAGTTACGGCCCTGGGACTAGCGGGCCCTACGGGCAGTACTTC.